The next 22 T cell receptor beta chains were all read from a single sample in a study of vaccination effects on CD4 cells after COVID-19. Ahead of sequencing, the ViraFEST assay grew antigen-specific CD4+ T cells using viral peptide pools. Scientists isolated CD4+ T cells after a roughly ten-day culture period ended. Vaccine administered to participants consisted of two doses of either BNT162b2 or mRNA-1273. The table came from immunoSEQ multiplex PCR; TCRdb's copy has only in-frame clones and leaves some out. The table lists 25,000 to 30,000 clones, 60% to 75% of them singletons, with roughly 15% in the top ten. The antigens for these receptors are not known. The sequences come from CD4+ T cells from PBMCs cultured with HCoV-OC43 spike peptides, collected after COVID-19 vaccination. Described subset: HCoV-OC43 spike overlapping peptide pool stimulation. The receptors derive from a human donor who received a COVID-19 vaccine.

V is TRBV5-1 and J is TRBJ1-4, with TRBD1 matching over 7 bases. The CDR3 sequence is 15 residues long. V gave up 4 bases and J gave up 7 bases; unmatched junction bases: 10. Germline values: CDR1 SGHRS, CDR2 YFSETQ. CDR3 nucleotide sequence: TGCGCCAGCAGCACTAGACAGGGAAGGGGTGAAAAACTGTTTTTT. Amino acids: CASSTRQGRGEKLFF.

This chain connects TRBV20-1 to TRBJ2-1, with TRBD2 matching over 7 bases. The CDR3 is 15 amino acids. V shed 3 bases, J shed 10 bases, and the junction held 15 bases outside the gene matches. From germline, CDR1 is DFQATT and CDR2 SNEGSKA (reference sequence). CDR3: CSASSTSQRREEQFF. CDR3 coding DNA: TGCAGTGCTAGTTCGACTAGCCAACGCCGGGAGGAGCAGTTCTTC.

This chain connects TRBV9 to TRBJ2-7; 7 bases agree with TRBD1. The CDR3 consists of 16 residues. The germline V gene encodes CDR1 SGDLS and CDR2 YYNGEE. Germline trimming cut 4 bases from V and 2 bases from J; bases unmatched to any gene: 12. The CDR3 nucleotides are TGTGCCAGCAGCCCATCAACCAGGGGGACCCCCTACGAGCAGTACTTC. This translates into CASSPSTRGTPYEQYF.

V and J are TRBV10-2 and TRBJ2-3, with TRBD2 matching 7 bases. The CDR3 is 16 residues long. V was pared by 6 bases and J by 6 bases, with 15 bases of the junction left unmatched. Germline CDR1 reads WSHSY; CDR2 reads SAAADI. CDR3: CASSPIWGGDSDTQYF. The DNA for the CDR3 is TGCGCCAGCAGCCCCATTTGGGGGGGGGATTCCGATACGCAGTATTTT.

CDR3 residues: CASSHSGKKETQYF. As DNA, the CDR3 is TGTGCCAGCAGCCATTCGGGCAAGAAAGAGACCCAGTACTTC. V gene TRBV3-1 (or the pseudogene TRBV3-2) combines with J gene TRBJ2-5; D gene unclear. This CDR3 contains 14 residues. V was shortened by 3 bases and J by 3 bases, with 11 bases between the two germline ends. Germline V gives CDR1 LGHDT, CDR2 YNNKEL (reference sequence).

This clone was detected only a few times. V gene TRBV2 combines with J gene TRBJ1-2; D not certain. CDR3 length: 11 amino acids. Germline V CDR1 and CDR2: SNHLY, FYNNEI. Trimming took off 8 bases at V and 1 base at J, with 5 bases between the two ends. The CDR3 reads CASEHNYGYTF. The CDR3 bases are TGTGCCAGCGAGCATAACTATGGCTACACCTTC.

The genes are TRBV9 and TRBJ2-5; D unresolved. The V end lost 0 bases, the J end lost 5 bases, and 11 bases lay between the germline ends. The CDR3 spans 14 residues. Germline V gives CDR1 SGDLS, CDR2 YYNGEE. The CDR3 DNA is TGTGCCAGCAGCGTAGGTACTATCGGCGAGACCCAGTACTTC. Translation gives CASSVGTIGETQYF.

The chain has TRBV6-5 and TRBJ2-7; D is undetermined. Looked up from germline, CDR1 is MNHEY and CDR2 is SVGAGI. CDR3 length: 14 amino acids. The ends were cut back, 6 bases at V and 0 bases at J, with 12 bases in the middle. The CDR3 DNA follows: TGTGCCAGCAGATTTACAGCCAGCTCCTACGAGCAGTACTTC. Its translation is CASRFTASSYEQYF.

The chain has TRBV7-9 and TRBJ2-7, with D maybe TRBD2 (6 bases). Trimming cost V 3 bases and J 2 bases, with 14 bases left between them. Germline V lookup: CDR1 SEHNR, CDR2 FQNEAQ (reference sequence). The CDR3 sequence is 15 residues long. CDR3 sequence: CASSFGGDPAYEQYF. The CDR3 DNA sequence: TGTGCCAGCAGCTTTGGCGGGGACCCAGCCTACGAGCAGTACTTC.

The rearrangement links TRBV3-1 (or the pseudogene TRBV3-2) to TRBJ1-6; D not certain. V was clipped by 1 base and J by 4 bases, with 5 bases between them. The germline V gene encodes CDR1 LGHDT and CDR2 YNNKEL (reference sequence). The CDR3 totals 14 residues. The CDR3 DNA reads as TGTGCCAGCAGCCAAGTGCAGTATAATTCACCCCTCCACTTT. Translation: CASSQVQYNSPLHF.

J is TRBJ2-3 and V is TRBV10-2; D perhaps matches TRBD2 (6 bases). V was pared by 5 bases and J by 4 bases, with 10 bases between. The CDR3 runs to 13 residues. Germline V gives CDR1 WSHSY, CDR2 SAAADI. The CDR3, as DNA: TGCGCCAGCAGTCCAAGACTAGCAGATACGCAGTATTTT. Protein sequence: CASSPRLADTQYF.

The genes are TRBV3-1 (or the pseudogene TRBV3-2) and TRBJ2-7, with 8 bases lining up with TRBD1. The CDR3 contains 15 residues. J lost 5 bases, V lost 0 bases, and 6 bases had no gene match. Per the germline V gene, CDR1 is LGHDT and CDR2 is YNNKEL (reference sequence). DNA of the CDR3: TGTGCCAGCAGCCAAGATTTCAGGGGGCGAGACGAGCAGTACTTC. Translating it yields CASSQDFRGRDEQYF.

The chain links TRBV7-9 to TRBJ1-4, with D maybe TRBD1 (5 bases). The V gene lost 4 bases and the J gene lost 1 base, with 10 bases spanning the gap. CDR1 and CDR2 (germline): SEHNR, FQNEAQ (reference sequence). This CDR3 comprises 15 residues. CDR3: CASSYLQETNEKLFF. In DNA form, the CDR3 reads TGTGCCAGCAGCTACCTACAGGAAACTAATGAAAAACTGTTTTTT.

This clone was counted between two and nine times. The chain recombines TRBV6-6 with TRBJ1-1; D uncertain. CDR1 and CDR2 (germline): MNHNY, SVGAGI (reference sequence). The V gene lost 6 bases and the J gene lost 1 base, with 12 bases spanning the gap. The CDR3 is 14 amino acids. The CDR3 DNA is TGTGCCAGCAGCCCCCCCGTTAAGAACACTGAAGCTTTCTTT. Protein: CASSPPVKNTEAFF.

The CDR3: CASSLESGAYEQYF. The CDR3 nucleotides read TGCGCCAGCAGCTTGGAGTCAGGGGCTTACGAGCAGTACTTC. The chain carries TRBV5-1 and TRBJ2-7, with D perhaps TRBD1 (6 bases). The germline gives CDR1 SGHRS, CDR2 YFSETQ. The CDR3 sequence is 14 residues long. V was shortened by 0 bases and J by 4 bases, with 11 bases between the two germline ends. The variable domain in full, with the rest retrieved from reference TRBV5-1 and TRBJ2-7, is KAGVTQTPRYLIKTRGQQVTLSCSPISGHRSVSWYQQTPGQGLQFLFEYFSETQRNKGNFPGRFSGRQFSNSRSEMNVSTLELGDSALYLCASSLESGAYEQYFGPGTRLTVT.

This chain uses TRBV15 with TRBJ2-7, with 8 bases lining up with TRBD1. The CDR3 runs 15 residues. The germline gives CDR1 LNHNV, CDR2 YYDKDF (reference sequence). V shed 5 bases, J shed 0 bases, and the junction held 6 bases outside the gene matches. The CDR3 reads CATSRGQGPSYEQYF. The CDR3 DNA follows: TGTGCCACCAGCCGAGGACAGGGCCCCTCCTACGAGCAGTACTTC. The variable domain in full, with the rest retrieved from reference TRBV15 and TRBJ2-7, is DAMVIQNPRYQVTQFGKPVTLSCSQTLNHNVMYWYQQKSSQAPKLLFHYYDKDFNNEADTPDNFQSRRPNTSFCFLDIRSPGLGDTAMYLCATSRGQGPSYEQYFGPGTRLTVT.

The V and J genes are TRBV19 and TRBJ2-1; the D gene could be TRBD1 or TRBD2 (5 bases each). V was trimmed by 5 bases and J by 14 bases, leaving 19 bases between them. The V gene's germline CDR1 is LNHDA and CDR2 SQIVND (reference sequence). The CDR3 sequence is 13 residues long. CDR3 protein: CASSLRDRKEKFF. CDR3 nucleotides: TGTGCCAGTAGTCTCAGGGACCGTAAGGAAAAGTTCTTC.

This sequence joins TRBV2 and TRBJ1-4, with TRBD1 matching 9 bases. The CDR3 has 14 residues. Germline CDR1 reads SNHLY; CDR2 reads FYNNEI. V trimming: 7 bases; J trimming: 6 bases; junction bases outside the gene matches: 6. CDR3 protein: CASIPGQGHEKLFF. As DNA, the CDR3 is TGTGCCAGCATTCCGGGACAGGGTCATGAAAAACTGTTTTTT.

This rearrangement joins TRBV25-1 to TRBJ2-1; D not resolved. This CDR3 has 17 amino acids. The germline gives CDR1 MGHDK, CDR2 SYGVNS. V was trimmed by 0 bases and J by 2 bases, leaving 14 bases between them. CDR3 sequence (DNA): TGTGCCAGCAGTGAATATGACTTCGGCGTAACCTACAATGAGCAGTTCTTC. This gives the protein CASSEYDFGVTYNEQFF.

V usage is TRBV19 and J usage is TRBJ2-5; the D gene is possibly TRBD1 (7 bases). The CDR3 extends over 14 amino acids. CDR1 is LNHDA and CDR2 is SQIVND in the germline V gene (reference sequence). The V end was cut by 9 bases, the J end by 4 bases, with 18 bases between. CDR3 coding DNA: TGTGCCAGCTCCCAGGGTCAGGGGGGAGAGACCCAGTACTTC. This codes for CASSQGQGGETQYF. Full variable domain (missing parts from reference TRBV19 and TRBJ2-5): DGGITQSPKYLFRKEGQNVTLSCEQNLNHDAMYWYRQDPGQGLRLIYYSQIVNDFQKGDIAEGYSVSREKKESFPLTVTSAQKNPTAFYLCASSQGQGGETQYFGPGTRLLVL.

The V gene is TRBV6-6, the J gene TRBJ1-5; TRBD1 matches 7 bases. Trimming took 9 bases from V and 4 from J; bases not matched to a gene: 6. The CDR3 totals 13 residues. CDR1 is MNHNY, CDR2 SVGAGI, per germline (reference sequence). Here the CDR3 reads CARITGDNQPQHF. The CDR3 nucleotides are TGTGCCAGGATTACAGGGGATAATCAGCCCCAGCATTTT.

V is TRBV6-5 and J is TRBJ2-1, with 15 bases that match TRBD2. The CDR3 totals 14 residues. J lost 15 bases, V lost 6 bases, and 9 bases had no gene match. Germline CDR1 MNHEY, CDR2 SVGAGI. DNA of the CDR3: TGTGCCAGCAGAAGGACTAGCGGGAGGGGAACTTCGTTCTTC. This gives the protein CASRRTSGRGTSFF.